This T cell receptor beta chain was sequenced during a study of CXCR3-negative and CXCR3-positive naive CD8 T cells. The CDR3 runs to 13 residues. Germline V gene data show CDR1 as MNHEY and CDR2 as SMNVEV (reference sequence). Notes on this clonotype: Its matching antigen is unknown.

UMI-labeled TRB cDNA libraries were prepared by 5' RACE. TCRdb re-called the 5' RACE reads and gives one entry per CDR3 protein, without DNA. Across roughly 25,000 distinct CDR3 sequences, the top ten clones capture less than 5% of the sample. General study points: Comparison of naive subsets found surface CD5 to be comparable, and TCR strength was inferred on the basis of TRB CDR3 properties. TRB CDR3s of CXCR3-positive naive cells were more hydrophobic than those of CXCR3-negative naive cells.

Sequencing was done on a sample of naive CXCR3- CD8+ T cells from blood. Subset of the sample: CD45RO-CCR7+CD27+CD95- naive CD8+ T cells lacking CXCR3 (TNR3-). The chain couples TRBV27 to TRBJ1-2; TCRdb indicates TRBD1, and absent DNA this call remains unverified. This clonotype was obtained from a human donor in good health. Some clones in this sample may be carry-over from other donors' samples. The CDR3 spells CASSLGAGSGYTF.